This is a list of T cell receptor beta chains from one sample in a study of T cells after yellow fever vaccination. TCRdb recomputed calls from the 5' RACE reads with MiXCR, one row per CDR3 protein. The sample gives approximately 22,000 distinct CDR3 sequences, 5.2% of which show up once; around 20% is in the top ten. This sample comprised PBMCs, either bulk or a sorted T-cell subset (CD4+, CD8+, memory, or dextramer-sorted; not recorded which), obtained approximately 47 days after the first yellow fever vaccination. All receptors derive from a man aged 18 to 29 who received the YFV17D yellow fever vaccine. CDR3s include the opening cysteine and the closing phenylalanine or tryptophan. The order of the fields is CDR3 protein, J gene, V gene.

cdr3_aa: CASSSPRGQGNEQFF
j_call: TRBJ2-1
v_call: TRBV7-6

cdr3_aa: CASSGPGGTGELFF
j_call: TRBJ2-2
v_call: TRBV5-4

cdr3_aa: CASSSGDQETQYF
j_call: TRBJ2-5
v_call: TRBV19

cdr3_aa: CASSSSGGQDTQYF
j_call: TRBJ2-3
v_call: TRBV5-1

cdr3_aa: CASSPDNNSPLHF
j_call: TRBJ1-6
v_call: TRBV18

cdr3_aa: CASKGGPLAKNIQYF
j_call: TRBJ2-4
v_call: TRBV6-5

cdr3_aa: CASARIRVNTGELFF
j_call: TRBJ2-2
v_call: TRBV28

cdr3_aa: CASSSLGRHNEQFF
j_call: TRBJ2-1
v_call: TRBV7-2

cdr3_aa: CASSLDPGGLSEQFF
j_call: TRBJ2-1
v_call: TRBV7-6

cdr3_aa: CSARSWLAGGHYNEQFF
j_call: TRBJ2-1
v_call: TRBV20-1

cdr3_aa: CASSLVAGNTEAFF
j_call: TRBJ1-1
v_call: TRBV7-8

cdr3_aa: CASSLGVAKNIQYF
j_call: TRBJ2-4
v_call: TRBV5-5

cdr3_aa: CASSYSTTGELFF
j_call: TRBJ2-2
v_call: TRBV6-2/TRBV6-3

cdr3_aa: CATSSGDSSRPYGYTF
j_call: TRBJ1-2
v_call: TRBV15

cdr3_aa: CASSWGDRDWNEQFF
j_call: TRBJ2-1
v_call: TRBV5-1

cdr3_aa: CASSLSVGGISGYTF
j_call: TRBJ1-2
v_call: TRBV12-3/TRBV12-4

cdr3_aa: CASSLQMQGHGYTF
j_call: TRBJ1-2
v_call: TRBV19

cdr3_aa: CASSLGSVNTEAFF
j_call: TRBJ1-1
v_call: TRBV7-2

cdr3_aa: CSFRQVTNTEAFF
j_call: TRBJ1-1
v_call: TRBV29-1

cdr3_aa: CASSFGTSSNEQFF
j_call: TRBJ2-1
v_call: TRBV5-1

cdr3_aa: CASKIYRFQGVLFTGELFF
j_call: TRBJ2-2
v_call: TRBV12-3/TRBV12-4

cdr3_aa: CASSSGTQEQYF
j_call: TRBJ2-7
v_call: TRBV7-9

cdr3_aa: CASSIQGPNTGELFF
j_call: TRBJ2-2
v_call: TRBV5-1

cdr3_aa: CASSLRDTEAFF
j_call: TRBJ1-1
v_call: TRBV7-3

cdr3_aa: CASRSQGGEKLFF
j_call: TRBJ1-4
v_call: TRBV5-1